This record covers a single T cell receptor beta chain. The antigen it recognizes is unknown. Base qualities are not provided; no much larger clone lies one nucleotide away. Trimming accounts for 6 bases at V and 10 bases at J, while the number of junction bases matched to no gene is 5. CDR1 and CDR2, looked up from the germline V gene (reference sequence), are SGHAT and FQDESV. Spanning cysteine to phenylalanine, the CDR3 consists of 12 amino acids. Only the CDR3 region is kept as DNA, spanning 36 bases read in frame from base 1. The sample belongs to a study of cytomegalovirus exposure and HLA in healthy donors (dated by TCRdb to the late 2010s). For the study in its entirety: According to a later analysis, the roughly 130 validation repertoires were produced on the same platform as the approximately 600 repertoires of the first cohort. The study aimed to test whether signatures of past pathogen exposure could be identified by cataloging public T cell receptors. Along with the roughly 700-subject first cohort, a separate validation cohort of 120 different subjects was used. The study combined high-throughput TCR immunosequencing, statistical association of individual TCRs with disease status, and machine learning to predict cytomegalovirus infection status. Here is what the overall study found, with its caveats: Subsequent analysis determined that TCRs grouped into clusters in the first cohort also showed a tendency toward co-occurrence across the 130 or so validation repertoires, and approximately 94% of cluster scores exceeded 0. A later analysis had no HLA typing for the validation cohort, so co-occurrence there was scored across all 130 or so repertoires. In vitro tests confirmed that a few of the cytomegalovirus-associated TCR beta chains recognize cytomegalovirus antigens. Across donors, most TCR sequences were observed very rarely, whereas some public TCRs were present in many individuals. The authors suggested that the approach could potentially be extended to other disease states and immunological phenotypes. The study gave a list of about 160 TCR beta chains associated with cytomegalovirus. In both the original and validation cohorts, the classifier was reported to diagnose cytomegalovirus status with high specificity and sensitivity.

Donors formed part of the validation cohort, which comprised 120 subjects and was distinct from the first cohort of under 850 subjects. Library preparation used the immunoSEQ multiplex PCR assay. From the authors' description of their analysis: A statistical classification framework was built for diagnosing cytomegalovirus status from the catalog of TCR beta chain sequences. TCRdb stores this immuneACCESS table with in-frame sequences only. Part of the clones is absent; in the studies checked, under half of the shortfall reflects unresolved V genes, and no reason is known for the rest. D and trimming were read from the DNA, whereas the V and J calls and clone size are those reported in that table. In all, the sample holds 70,000 to 75,000 clones, and 94% of those were seen once. Roughly 0.94% of the sample is taken by the ten largest.

The sequence derives from a young woman in good health and CMV-seronegative. Source material: PBMCs. This chain joins TRBV11-1 to TRBJ2-1, with 8 bases aligning to TRBD2. The CDR3 region reads CASRASGLEQFF. The DNA sequence is as follows: TGTGCCAGCAGAGCTAGCGGGTTAGAGCAGTTCTTC. Here the CDR3 is joined to the reference TRBV11-1 and TRBJ2-1 genes, and the full variable domain is: EAEVAQSPRYKITEKSQAVAFWCDPISGHATLYWYRQILGQGPELLVQFQDESVVDDSQLPKDRFSAERLKGVDSTLKIQPAELGDSAMYLCASRASGLEQFFGPGTRLTVL.